The next 12 T cell receptor beta chains were all read from a single sample in a study of blood T cell repertoires in COVID-19. Clones were read by immunoSEQ multiplex PCR, and TCRdb kept only the in-frame ones, dropping some. This sample carries approximately 29,000 clones, about nine tenths of them seen once, and the ten largest clones take over 11%. What was sequenced was peripheral blood. These receptors all come from a human donor with active COVID-19. The donor label of this sample is uncertain.

This chain uses TRBV18 with TRBJ1-1; perhaps TRBD1 as D (5 bases). Trimming took off 2 bases at V and 9 bases at J, with 16 bases between the two ends. CDR3 length: 14 amino acids. CDR1 and CDR2 from the germline V gene are KGHSH and LQKENI. The CDR3 nucleotides read TGTGCCAGCTCACCATCCAGGGATAATATACAAGCTTTCTTT. It specifies CASSPSRDNIQAFF.

The chain employs TRBV19 and TRBJ2-5; 9 bases match TRBD1. Germline values: CDR1 LNHDA, CDR2 SQIVND (reference sequence). The CDR3 length is 16 residues. With V trimmed by 3 bases and J by 2 bases, 7 bases remained unmatched. CDR3 amino acids: CASSIGQGRGQETQYF. The CDR3 DNA follows: TGTGCCAGTAGTATCGGACAGGGGCGAGGTCAAGAGACCCAGTACTTC.

The rearrangement uses TRBV19 and TRBJ1-2; possibly TRBD1 for D (5 bases). The CDR3 extends over 14 amino acids. CDR1 is LNHDA, CDR2 SQIVND, per germline (reference sequence). Between the trimmed V and J ends, which lost 6 bases and 4 bases, there was a span of 15 bases. CDR3 bases: TGTGCCAGTAGGTGGGGCCTGAAGGGCTATGGCTACACCTTC. This codes for CASRWGLKGYGYTF. The variable domain in full, completed from reference TRBV19 and TRBJ1-2, reads DGGITQSPKYLFRKEGQNVTLSCEQNLNHDAMYWYRQDPGQGLRLIYYSQIVNDFQKGDIAEGYSVSREKKESFPLTVTSAQKNPTAFYLCASRWGLKGYGYTFGSGTRLTVV.

The gene calls are TRBV4-1 and TRBJ1-1; D remains ambiguous. Looked up from germline, CDR1 is MGHRA and CDR2 is YSYEKL. V lost 0 bases, J lost 1 base, and 9 bases lay in between. The CDR3 sequence is 15 residues long. The DNA of the CDR3 is TGCGCCAGCAGCCAAGAGGGCCGGTCGAACACTGAAGCTTTCTTT. Its translation: CASSQEGRSNTEAFF.

V and J are TRBV13 and TRBJ1-1; D is undetermined. This CDR3 is 14 amino acids long. The germline V gene has CDR1 PRHDT and CDR2 FYEKMQ (reference sequence). Between the trimmed V and J ends, which lost 2 bases and 4 bases, there was a span of 11 bases. CDR3 residues: CASSLSAEGTEAFF. In nucleotides, the CDR3 is TGTGCCAGCAGCTTATCGGCAGAGGGCACTGAAGCTTTCTTT.

V is TRBV10-2 and J is TRBJ2-7; 13 bases match TRBD2. In germline, CDR1 is WSHSY, CDR2 SAAADI. J lost 2 bases, V lost 9 bases, and 10 bases had no gene match. CDR3 length equals 16 residues. The CDR3 reads CASQLGTSGETYEQYF. For the CDR3, the DNA is TGCGCCAGTCAATTAGGGACTAGCGGGGAGACCTACGAGCAGTACTTC.

This clone was seen a single time. J is TRBJ1-5 and V is TRBV19; 9 nucleotides agree with TRBD1. The V gene end was trimmed by 7 bases and the J gene end by 7 bases; junction bases not matched to a gene: 14. The CDR3 totals 16 residues. The germline gives CDR1 LNHDA, CDR2 SQIVND (reference sequence). The CDR3 sequence: CASTNPKQGANQPQHF. In DNA form, the CDR3 reads TGTGCCAGTACCAATCCAAAACAGGGGGCCAACCAGCCCCAGCATTTT.

The CDR3 reads CASSLEGGGSSGQYF. CDR3 DNA sequence: TGTGCCAGCAGCTTAGAGGGCGGGGGGTCTTCTGGGCAGTACTTC. This chain connects TRBV11-2 to TRBJ2-7; TRBD2 matches at 8 bases. CDR1 and CDR2 (germline): SGHAT, FQNNGV. V was clipped by 0 bases and J by 9 bases; unmatched bases: 10. The CDR3 runs to 15 residues.

The CDR3 protein is CASSSRLTELFF. DNA for the CDR3: TGTGCCAGTAGTTCGCGTTTGACAGAGCTGTTTTTT. The rearrangement uses TRBV19 and TRBJ1-4; perhaps TRBD1 as D (5 bases). Looked up from germline, CDR1 is LNHDA and CDR2 is SQIVND (reference sequence). V was clipped by 5 bases and J by 14 bases, with 15 bases between them. CDR3 length: 12 amino acids. Based on the CDR3 plus reference TRBV19 and TRBJ1-4, the full variable domain is DGGITQSPKYLFRKEGQNVTLSCEQNLNHDAMYWYRQDPGQGLRLIYYSQIVNDFQKGDIAEGYSVSREKKESFPLTVTSAQKNPTAFYLCASSSRLTELFFGSGTQLSVL.

This chain links TRBV9 with TRBJ1-1; possibly TRBD1 for D (6 bases). CDR1 is SGDLS, CDR2 YYNGEE, per germline. V dropped 0 bases and J dropped 4 bases, with 13 bases sitting between them. The CDR3 covers 15 residues. The CDR3 sequence: CASSVETGSSTEAFF. Here the CDR3 DNA reads TGTGCCAGCAGCGTAGAAACAGGGTCGAGCACTGAAGCTTTCTTT. The full variable domain, rest sourced from reference TRBV9 and TRBJ1-1, is DSGVTQTPKHLITATGQRVTLRCSPRSGDLSVYWYQQSLDQGLQFLIQYYNGEERAKGNILERFSAQQFPDLHSELNLSSLELGDSALYFCASSVETGSSTEAFFGQGTRLTVV.

The chain has TRBV19 and TRBJ1-6; unclear D gene. V was pared by 7 bases and J by 7 bases, with 8 bases between. CDR3 length: 12 amino acids. The germline V gene encodes CDR1 LNHDA and CDR2 SQIVND (reference sequence). Here the CDR3 DNA reads TGTGCCAGTAATCGTCTGAATTCACCCCTCCACTTT. Translating it yields CASNRLNSPLHF. The complete variable domain, with remaining parts taken from reference TRBV19 and TRBJ1-6, reads DGGITQSPKYLFRKEGQNVTLSCEQNLNHDAMYWYRQDPGQGLRLIYYSQIVNDFQKGDIAEGYSVSREKKESFPLTVTSAQKNPTAFYLCASNRLNSPLHFGNGTRLTVT.

This clone was seen only once. V gene TRBV2 combines with J gene TRBJ2-7, with a tentative D call TRBD1 (6 bases). CDR3 length equals 13 residues. Germline CDR1 is SNHLY and CDR2 is FYNNEI. V was cut by 3 bases and J by 6 bases, with 12 bases left in between. CDR3 bases: TGTGCCAGCAGTGATGTGGGGGCCATCGAGCAGTACTTC. Protein sequence: CASSDVGAIEQYF.